Below, one T cell receptor (beta chain) is given with its context. No antigen is known for it. Base qualities are not recorded, but no much larger clone differs from it by a single base. The sample belongs to a study of early T cells in non-severe SARS-CoV-2 infection (dated by TCRdb to the early 2020s). In the study overall: TCR sequencing used bulk RNA from unsorted whole blood, so alpha and beta chains could not be paired.

The study was a case-control design nested within a healthcare worker cohort in London, UK, with weekly nasopharyngeal swab PCR tests and blood sampling. Healthcare workers were recruited between 23 and 31 March 2020, during the week of the UK lockdown, and were followed weekly for up to about 16 weeks. The protocol used for the library was 5' RACE. The data were produced on a NextSeq 500. In the TCR library protocol, unique molecular identifiers were attached to individual cDNA molecules to correct for PCR bias and sequencing error. Sequencing covered both TCR alpha and beta chains, and within each sample the abundances of alpha and beta sequences were tightly co-correlated. In the paper's pipeline: Decombinator V4 was used to annotate TCR sequences for V gene, J gene and CDR3. Expanded TCRs were defined as changing significantly between any two time points under a Poisson model with p below 0.0001. TCR abundances were normalised to the total number of TCRs sequenced per sample and expressed as counts per million. TRAV1-2 paired with TRAJ12, TRAJ20 or TRAJ33 defined MAIT TCRs, while TRAV10 paired with TRAJ18 defined iNKT TCRs. A search of VDJdb, accessed on 1 November 2021, was run for TCRs annotated to CMV, EBV and SARS-CoV-2, with TCRs annotated for multiple antigens excluded. TCRdb trimmed public reads at Q25 via fastp, called clones via MiXCR and kept in-frame beta chains. Rows are combined by CDR3 protein, so each entry shows the most common genes and DNA. TCRdb assigned the V and J calls; the authors' analysis was not used. The sample yields fewer than 30,000 distinct CDR3 sequences; 4.3% were counted once. Less than 20% of the sample is taken by the ten largest.

Taken from the germline V gene, the CDR1 and CDR2 loops are LGHNA and YNFKEQ. From its cysteine to its phenylalanine, the CDR3 spans 15 amino acids. Only the CDR3 part of the read is kept: 45 bases, read in frame from the first base. Trimming leaves V shorter by 6 bases and J shorter by 2 bases, with the junction holding 7 bases beyond the gene matches. On the study overall, not on this receptor specifically: Matching against VDJdb was skewed toward anti-spike CD8 responses, likely underestimated virus-specific expansions, and missed private and CD4 specificities.

This TCR was recovered from an adult who was a healthcare worker with PCR-confirmed SARS-CoV-2 infection or an uninfected control (not recorded which). The sequencing input was whole blood. The sequence is built from TRBV4-2 and TRBJ1-3; 7 middle bases align to TRBD1. In nucleotide form, the sequence is TGTGCCAGCAGTCTAGAAGACAGGGCTGGAAACACCATATATTTT. It translates as CASSLEDRAGNTIYF.